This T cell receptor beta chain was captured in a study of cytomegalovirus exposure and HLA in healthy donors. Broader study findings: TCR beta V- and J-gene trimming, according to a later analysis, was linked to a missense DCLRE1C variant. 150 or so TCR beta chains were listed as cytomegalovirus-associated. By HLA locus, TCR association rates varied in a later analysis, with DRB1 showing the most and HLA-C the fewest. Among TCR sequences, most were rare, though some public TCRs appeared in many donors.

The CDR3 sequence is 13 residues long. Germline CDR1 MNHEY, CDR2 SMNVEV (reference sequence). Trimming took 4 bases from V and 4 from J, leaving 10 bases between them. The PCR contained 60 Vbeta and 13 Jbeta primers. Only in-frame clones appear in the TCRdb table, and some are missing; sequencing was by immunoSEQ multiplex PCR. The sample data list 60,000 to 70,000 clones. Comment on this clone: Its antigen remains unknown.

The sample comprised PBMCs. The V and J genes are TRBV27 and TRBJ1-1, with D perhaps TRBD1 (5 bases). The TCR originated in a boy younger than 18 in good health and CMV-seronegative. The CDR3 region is CASSSGLITEAFF. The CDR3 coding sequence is TGTGCCAGCAGTTCGGGACTGATCACTGAAGCTTTCTTT.